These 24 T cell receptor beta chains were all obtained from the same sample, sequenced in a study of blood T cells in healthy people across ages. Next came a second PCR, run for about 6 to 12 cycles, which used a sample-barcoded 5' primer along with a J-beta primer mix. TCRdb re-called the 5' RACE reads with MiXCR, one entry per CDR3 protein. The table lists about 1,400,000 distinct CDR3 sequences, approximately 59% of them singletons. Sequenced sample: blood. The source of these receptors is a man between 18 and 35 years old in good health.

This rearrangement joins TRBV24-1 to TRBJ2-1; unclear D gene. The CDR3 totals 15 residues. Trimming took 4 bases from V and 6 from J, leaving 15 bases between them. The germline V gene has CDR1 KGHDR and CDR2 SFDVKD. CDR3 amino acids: CATSDRGPLGNEQFF. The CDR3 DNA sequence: TGTGCCACCAGTGACCGCGGACCACTGGGCAATGAGCAGTTCTTC.

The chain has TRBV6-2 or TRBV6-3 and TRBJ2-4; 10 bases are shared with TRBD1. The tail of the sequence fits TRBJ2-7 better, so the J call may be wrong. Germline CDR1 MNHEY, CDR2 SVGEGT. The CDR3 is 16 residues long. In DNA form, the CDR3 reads TGTGCCAGCAGTTACGTTGGGACAGGGGACCGCTACGAGCAGTACTTC. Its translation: CASSYVGTGDRYEQYF.

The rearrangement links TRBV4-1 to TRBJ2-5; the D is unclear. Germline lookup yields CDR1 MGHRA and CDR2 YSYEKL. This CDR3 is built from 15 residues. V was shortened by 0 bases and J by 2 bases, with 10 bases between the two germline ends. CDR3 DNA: TGCGCCAGCAGCCAAGATCAGAGGTCTCAAGAGACCCAGTACTTC. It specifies CASSQDQRSQETQYF.

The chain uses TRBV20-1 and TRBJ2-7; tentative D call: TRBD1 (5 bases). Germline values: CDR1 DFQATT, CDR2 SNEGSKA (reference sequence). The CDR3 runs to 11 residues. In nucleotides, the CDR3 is TGCGCAGGGTTTTACTCCTACGAGCAGTACTTC. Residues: CAGFYSYEQYF.

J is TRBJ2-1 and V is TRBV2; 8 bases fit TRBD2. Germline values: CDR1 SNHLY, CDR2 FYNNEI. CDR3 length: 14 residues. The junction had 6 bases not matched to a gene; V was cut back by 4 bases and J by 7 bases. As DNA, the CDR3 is TGTGCCAGCAGTGCATTTAGCGGGATAAATGAGCAGTTCTTC. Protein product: CASSAFSGINEQFF.

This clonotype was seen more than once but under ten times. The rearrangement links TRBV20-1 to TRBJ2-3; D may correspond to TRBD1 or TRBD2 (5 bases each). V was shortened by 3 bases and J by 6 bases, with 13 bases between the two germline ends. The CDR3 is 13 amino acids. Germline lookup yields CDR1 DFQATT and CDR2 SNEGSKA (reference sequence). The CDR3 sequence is CSASALAGDTQYF. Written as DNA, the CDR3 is TGCAGTGCTAGTGCGCTAGCAGGGGATACGCAGTATTTT.

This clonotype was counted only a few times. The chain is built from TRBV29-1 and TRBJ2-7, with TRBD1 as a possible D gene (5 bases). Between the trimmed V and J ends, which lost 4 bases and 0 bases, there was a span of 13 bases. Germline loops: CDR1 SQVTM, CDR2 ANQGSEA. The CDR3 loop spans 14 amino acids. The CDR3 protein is CSVVLRTPSYEQYF. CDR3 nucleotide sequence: TGCAGCGTTGTCCTTCGGACACCCTCCTACGAGCAGTACTTC.

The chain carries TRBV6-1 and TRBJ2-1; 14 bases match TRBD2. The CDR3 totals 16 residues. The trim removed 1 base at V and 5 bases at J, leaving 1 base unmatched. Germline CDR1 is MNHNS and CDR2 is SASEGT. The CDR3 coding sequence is TGTGCCAGCAGTGAAGGACTAGCGGGAGGGCACAATGAGCAGTTCTTC. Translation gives CASSEGLAGGHNEQFF.

This CDR3 reads CASRLAPGGGEQYF. The CDR3 DNA sequence: TGCGCCAGCAGGCTCGCTCCGGGCGGGGGCGAGCAGTACTTC. The rearrangement joins TRBV5-1 to TRBJ2-7; 7 bases match TRBD2. The CDR3 has 14 residues. V gave up 5 bases and J gave up 6 bases; unmatched junction bases: 11. Germline V lookup: CDR1 SGHRS, CDR2 YFSETQ.

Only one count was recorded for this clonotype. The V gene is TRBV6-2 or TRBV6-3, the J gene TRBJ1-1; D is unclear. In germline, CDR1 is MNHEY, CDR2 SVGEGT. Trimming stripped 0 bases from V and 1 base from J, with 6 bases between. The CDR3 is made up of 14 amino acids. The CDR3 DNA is TGTGCCAGCAGTTACTCGATCCGGAACACTGAAGCTTTCTTT. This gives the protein CASSYSIRNTEAFF.

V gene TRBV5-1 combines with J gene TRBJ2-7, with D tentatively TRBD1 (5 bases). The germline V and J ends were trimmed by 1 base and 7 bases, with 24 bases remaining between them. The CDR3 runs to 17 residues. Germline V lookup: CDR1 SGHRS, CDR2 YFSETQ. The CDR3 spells CASSLRVGQSVYNEQYF. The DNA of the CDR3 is TGCGCCAGCAGCTTGAGGGTGGGGCAGAGCGTTTACAATGAGCAGTACTTC.

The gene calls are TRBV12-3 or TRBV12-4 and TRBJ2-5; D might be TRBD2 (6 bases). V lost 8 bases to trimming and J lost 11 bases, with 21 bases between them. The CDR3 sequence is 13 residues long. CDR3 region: CASDRRGKDEQYF. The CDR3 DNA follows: TGTGCCAGCGACCGTCGGGGGAAGGATGAGCAGTACTTC.

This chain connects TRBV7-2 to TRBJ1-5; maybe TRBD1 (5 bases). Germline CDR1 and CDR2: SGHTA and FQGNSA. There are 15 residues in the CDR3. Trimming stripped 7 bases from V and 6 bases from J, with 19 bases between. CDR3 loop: CASTRSGPLGQPQHF. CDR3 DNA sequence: TGTGCCAGCACGCGGTCAGGGCCCCTGGGTCAGCCCCAGCATTTT.

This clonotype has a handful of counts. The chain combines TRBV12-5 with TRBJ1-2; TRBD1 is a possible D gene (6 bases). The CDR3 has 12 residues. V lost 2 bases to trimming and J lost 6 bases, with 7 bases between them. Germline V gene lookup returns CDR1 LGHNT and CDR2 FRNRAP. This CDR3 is CASGLSGDGYTF. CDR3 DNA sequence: TGTGCTAGTGGTTTGTCAGGGGATGGCTACACCTTC.

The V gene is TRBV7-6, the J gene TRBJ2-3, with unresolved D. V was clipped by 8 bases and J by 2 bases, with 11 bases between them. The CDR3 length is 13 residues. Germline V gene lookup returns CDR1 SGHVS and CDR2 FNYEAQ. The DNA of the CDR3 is TGTGCCAGCCTTGGACCAAACACAGATACGCAGTATTTT. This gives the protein CASLGPNTDTQYF.

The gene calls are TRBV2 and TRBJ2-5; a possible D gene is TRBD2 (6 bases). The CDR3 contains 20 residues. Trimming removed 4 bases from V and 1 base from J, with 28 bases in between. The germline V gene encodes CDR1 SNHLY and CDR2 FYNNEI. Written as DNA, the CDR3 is TGTGCCAGCAGTGCACACCCGACTAGTTTAGTTCGAGTTGGCCAAGAGACCCAGTACTTC. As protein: CASSAHPTSLVRVGQETQYF.

CDR3 residues: CASRTLSSGGSYNEQFF. In DNA, the CDR3 is TGTGCCAGCAGAACCCTTAGTAGCGGGGGCTCCTACAATGAGCAGTTCTTC. The chain combines TRBV7-2 with TRBJ2-1; 9 positions match TRBD2. Per germline, CDR1 SGHTA and CDR2 FQGNSA. V shed 6 bases and J 0 bases; nucleotides not matched to a gene: 9. There are 17 residues in the CDR3.

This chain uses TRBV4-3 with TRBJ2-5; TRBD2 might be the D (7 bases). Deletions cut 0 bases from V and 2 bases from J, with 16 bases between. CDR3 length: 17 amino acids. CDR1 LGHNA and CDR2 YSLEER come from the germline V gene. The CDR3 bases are TGCGCCAGCAGCCAAGATCCGGCGGGGGCCGTTCAAGAGACCCAGTACTTC. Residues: CASSQDPAGAVQETQYF.

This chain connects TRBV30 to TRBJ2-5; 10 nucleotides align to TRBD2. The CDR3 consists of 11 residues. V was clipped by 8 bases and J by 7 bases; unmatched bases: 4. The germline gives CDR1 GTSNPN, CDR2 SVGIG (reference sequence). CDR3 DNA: TGTGCCGGGATAGCGGGAGGGACCCAGTACTTC. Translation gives CAGIAGGTQYF.

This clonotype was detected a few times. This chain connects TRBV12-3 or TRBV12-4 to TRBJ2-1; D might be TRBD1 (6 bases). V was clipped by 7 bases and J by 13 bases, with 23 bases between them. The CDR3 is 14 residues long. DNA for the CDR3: TGTGCCAGCACCCCACCTGGGGGCGGAGAATCTCAGTTCTTC. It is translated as CASTPPGGGESQFF.

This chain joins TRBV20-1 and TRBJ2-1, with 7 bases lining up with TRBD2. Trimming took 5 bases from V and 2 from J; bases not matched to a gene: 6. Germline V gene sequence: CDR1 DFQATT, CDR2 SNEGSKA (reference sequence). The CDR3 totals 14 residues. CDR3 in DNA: TGCAGTGCTGCTACTAGCGAGGCCTACAATGAGCAGTTCTTC. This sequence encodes CSAATSEAYNEQFF.

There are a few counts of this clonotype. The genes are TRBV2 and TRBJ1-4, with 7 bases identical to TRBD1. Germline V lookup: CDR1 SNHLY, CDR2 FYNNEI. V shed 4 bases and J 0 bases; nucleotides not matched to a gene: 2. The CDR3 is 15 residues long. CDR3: CASSGQGSTNEKLFF. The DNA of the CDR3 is TGTGCCAGCAGTGGACAGGGATCAACTAATGAAAAACTGTTTTTT.

The CDR3 sequence is CSVAGGSGANVLTF. In nucleotides, the CDR3 is TGCAGCGTTGCGGGGGGGTCTGGGGCCAACGTCCTGACTTTC. The V call is TRBV29-1, the J call TRBJ2-6; TRBD2 matches 8 bases. This CDR3 contains 14 residues. After removal of 4 bases from V and 1 base from J, the junction contained 0 bases not matched to a gene. The germline V gene has CDR1 SQVTM and CDR2 ANQGSEA. Full variable domain (remainder filled in from reference TRBV29-1 and TRBJ2-6): SAVISQKPSRDICQRGTSLTIQCQVDSQVTMMFWYRQQPGQSLTLIATANQGSEATYESGFVIDKFPISRPNLTFSTLTVSNMSPEDSSIYLCSVAGGSGANVLTFGAGSRLTVL.

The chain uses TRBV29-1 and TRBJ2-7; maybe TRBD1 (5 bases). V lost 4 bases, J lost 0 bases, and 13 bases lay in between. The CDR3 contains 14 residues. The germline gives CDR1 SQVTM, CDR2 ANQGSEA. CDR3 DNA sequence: TGCAGCGTTGTGGGCAGGGTGGGCTCCTACGAGCAGTACTTC. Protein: CSVVGRVGSYEQYF.